This note documents a single T cell receptor (beta chain) sequence. Its antigen is not identified. Its ends do not fully match the called genes, so a read error is possible. The PBMCs had their origin in approximately 10 ml of fresh peripheral blood. The record originates from a study of Graves' ophthalmopathy and Graves' hyperthyroidism. At the level of the study: Peripheral blood samples were taken at initial diagnosis, before any treatment. Findings of the study overall: With roughly 65% sensitivity and about 72% specificity, the model predicted ophthalmopathy progression. Blood was where most expanded thyroid clonotypes above 0.001 frequency also turned up.

RNA transcripts served as template for amplifying TCR beta CDR3 sequences. First-round RT-PCR employed HTBI primers, with a second-round multiplex PCR after it. A single record per CDR3 protein comes from TCRdb applying MiXCR to the multiplex PCR reads. The sample shows roughly 500,000 distinct CDR3 sequences, approximately 14% of them seen only once. The CDR3 is 13 residues long. CDR1 and CDR2 (germline): SGHTA, FQGNSA. This receptor was taken from a woman aged 25 to 39 with Graves' ophthalmopathy. This sequence joins TRBV7-2 and TRBJ1-5; no firm D call. Sequenced: blood. CDR3 sequence (DNA): TGTGCCAACAGCTTAGGAGGGAACCAGCCCCAGCATTTT. Protein product: CANSLGGNQPQHF.